Listed below are T cell receptor beta chains from one sample, sequenced in a study of T-cell reconstitution after alpha-beta-depleted transplantation in children. TCRdb analysed the PCR reads with MiXCR anew, one entry per CDR3 protein. The data contain 300,000 to 350,000 distinct CDR3 sequences, around 16% of them singletons. Here the sequenced sample was PBMCs, mostly from graft donor cells, taken 360 days after TCRalphabeta/CD19-depleted stem cell transplant. These receptor sequences come from a male patient aged 2 to 10 who had a stem cell transplant for acute lymphoblastic leukemia, so the T cells may come from the graft donor. The CDR3 runs from the conserved cysteine through the conserved F or W. The D gene is left open where the match is weak. A clone size is listed for some rows: how often the clone was seen (once, few, many), or a class if it is expanded.

V	size	D	J	CDR3	DNA
TRBV14	many	.	TRBJ1-1	CASSQGTEAFF	TGTGCCAGCAGCCAAGGGACTGAAGCTTTCTTT
TRBV14	.	.	TRBJ2-3	CASSQGILTADTQYF	TGTGCCAGCAGCCAAGGAATCCTCACCGCAGATACGCAGTATTTT
TRBV28	many	TRBD1	TRBJ1-1	CASSSIWGGTVNTEAFF	TGTGCCAGCAGCTCTATATGGGGGGGGACAGTTAACACTGAAGCTTTCTTT
TRBV6-2/TRBV6-3	many	.	TRBJ2-2	CASNLGNTGELFF	TGTGCCAGCAATCTCGGGAACACCGGGGAGCTGTTTTTT
TRBV10-1	.	TRBD2	TRBJ2-3	CASNCGLAGAPDTQYF	TGCGCCAGCAACTGCGGACTAGCGGGAGCCCCAGATACGCAGTATTTT
TRBV20-1	.	.	TRBJ2-1	CSAPKRPDDNEQFF	TGCAGTGCTCCGAAGCGTCCCGACGACAATGAGCAGTTCTTC
TRBV4-2	.	TRBD1	TRBJ2-2	CASSQPGQVPGELFF	TGTGCCAGCAGCCAACCCGGACAGGTCCCCGGGGAGCTGTTTTTT
TRBV15	many	TRBD2	TRBJ2-1	CATRVAGANEQFF	TGTGCCACCAGGGTAGCGGGAGCCAATGAGCAGTTCTTC
TRBV27	.	TRBD1	TRBJ2-1	CASKEYRQGYNEQFF	TGTGCCAGCAAGGAGTATCGACAGGGATACAATGAGCAGTTCTTC
TRBV28	.	TRBD2	TRBJ2-1	CASSLGPGTSPYNEQFF	TGTGCCAGCAGTTTAGGCCCCGGGACTAGCCCCTACAATGAGCAGTTCTTC
TRBV28	many	TRBD1	TRBJ1-5	CASSSPGQGLNQPQHF	TGTGCCAGCAGTTCCCCGGGACAGGGGCTGAATCAGCCCCAGCATTTT
TRBV20-1	few	TRBD2	TRBJ2-7	CSAGTSGPYEQYF	TGCAGTGCTGGAACTAGCGGGCCCTACGAGCAGTACTTC
TRBV4-1	once	TRBD2	TRBJ2-3	CASSQWGHREGLRTDTQYF	TGCGCCAGCAGCCAATGGGGGCACCGGGAGGGCCTTCGCACAGATACGCAGTATTTT